This T cell receptor beta chain was obtained from a study of a mutant IDH1 vaccine in newly diagnosed glioma. Study context: Males made up approximately 60% and females about 38% of treated patients, whose mean age was approximately 40 years. It was radiotherapy, temozolomide, or both that patients received previously, with most receiving both. Study outcomes and limitations: Immune responses induced by the vaccine were seen in about 93% of patients, spanning multiple MHC alleles.

Documented time point: baseline, week 1 (first vaccination visit). Treatment in this sample: pre-vaccination baseline after standard-of-care therapy. New astrocytomas of WHO grade 3 or 4 that were IDH1-mutant and ATRX-lost were found in the donors. The CDR3 covers 12 residues. Germline loops: CDR1 SNHLY, CDR2 FYNNEI. V lost 7 bases, J lost 8 bases, and 14 bases lay in between. Comments on this clone: Its target is not known.

Assay: immunoSEQ multiplex PCR; the TCRdb copy retains only in-frame clones and omits some. The sample shows about 23,000 clones, roughly 90% of them seen only once. The specimen was PBMCs, collected from a glioma patient treated with radiotherapy, temozolomide or both. The chain combines TRBV2 with TRBJ2-5; D perhaps matches TRBD1 (5 bases). This receptor was obtained from a man aged 25 to 45 with glioma. CDR3 in amino acids: CASIGVLKTQYF. CDR3 in DNA: TGTGCCAGCATAGGGGTCCTTAAAACCCAGTACTTC.